What follows are 25 T cell receptor beta chains derived from one specimen sequenced in a study of shared clonotypes between healthy human individuals. Data came from immunoSEQ multiplex PCR; TCRdb stores just in-frame clones and leaves some out. The sample contains approximately 1,500,000 clones, 95% to 99% of which appear only once. The specimen sequenced was naive CD4+ T cells sorted from blood. Described subset: CD45RA+ positively selected. These TCRs come from a man aged 25 to 40 in good health.

The J gene is TRBJ2-3, the V gene TRBV9; no clear D gene. CDR1 and CDR2 from the germline V gene are SGDLS and YYNGEE. With 3 bases removed from V and 5 bases from J, the gap between germline ends came to 10 bases. The CDR3 contains 13 residues. The CDR3 nucleotides are TGTGCCAGCAGCGGAACCTCCTTAGATACGCAGTATTTT. This sequence encodes CASSGTSLDTQYF.

The rearrangement joins TRBV10-3 to TRBJ2-7, with 9 bases fitting TRBD2. The V gene's germline CDR1 is ENHRY and CDR2 SYGVKD. Losses at the gene ends were 10 bases for V and 6 bases for J; bases not matched to a gene: 22. The CDR3 runs 17 residues. The CDR3 nucleotides read TGTGCCAGCGCGAAGAGGGGGGATGTTAGCGGGAGTGGCGAGCAGTACTTC. It is translated as CASAKRGDVSGSGEQYF.

The V gene is TRBV28, the J gene TRBJ2-7, with D perhaps being TRBD1 or TRBD2 (5 bases each). The CDR3 runs to 14 residues. Per the germline V gene, CDR1 is MDHEN and CDR2 is SYDVKM. Trimming shortened V by 7 bases and J by 3 bases, and 16 bases separated the two germline ends. CDR3 in DNA: TGTGCCAGCACCTCGGGGCTTCCCCTCTACGAGCAGTACTTC. Translating gives CASTSGLPLYEQYF.

This clone was detected once. The chain carries TRBV10-3 and TRBJ1-2, with D uncertain. V was trimmed by 0 bases and J by 6 bases, leaving 11 bases between them. CDR3 size: 14 residues. Germline CDR1 is ENHRY and CDR2 is SYGVKD. CDR3 in amino acids: CAISESPEGNGYTF. For the CDR3, the DNA is TGTGCCATCAGTGAGTCTCCCGAAGGGAATGGCTACACCTTC.

V usage is TRBV5-1 and J usage is TRBJ2-5; possibly TRBD2 for D (6 bases). Trimming stripped 5 bases from V and 1 base from J, with 18 bases between. This CDR3 has 16 residues. CDR1 and CDR2 (germline): SGHRS, YFSETQ. The CDR3 sequence: CASSAGVAESQETQYF. CDR3 sequence (DNA): TGCGCCAGCAGTGCCGGGGTAGCGGAGAGCCAAGAGACCCAGTACTTC.

This chain uses TRBV10-3 with TRBJ2-3; D may be TRBD2 (6 bases). V dropped 7 bases and J dropped 2 bases, with 10 bases sitting between them. Germline values: CDR1 ENHRY, CDR2 SYGVKD. The CDR3 is 13 amino acids. The chain's CDR3 is CAIMAGYTDTQYF. The DNA of the CDR3 is TGTGCCATCATGGCGGGGTACACAGATACGCAGTATTTT.

This clone was found once. This sequence joins TRBV5-1 and TRBJ1-2, with 7 bases fitting TRBD1. The CDR3 runs to 17 residues. The germline V gene encodes CDR1 SGHRS and CDR2 YFSETQ. The ends lost 0 bases at V and 6 bases at J; junction bases unmatched: 14. The CDR3 spells CASSLAGRGNSGDGYTF. CDR3 coding DNA: TGCGCCAGCAGCTTGGCTGGCAGGGGGAATTCGGGCGATGGCTACACCTTC.

The chain has TRBV5-1 and TRBJ2-2; D perhaps matches TRBD2 (6 bases). The length of the CDR3 is 16 residues. Per the germline V gene, CDR1 is SGHRS and CDR2 is YFSETQ. V lost 0 bases and J lost 0, with 9 bases in between. The CDR3 nucleotides read TGCGCCAGCAGCTTGGTGGGACTGCCGAACACCGGGGAGCTGTTTTTT. Translating gives CASSLVGLPNTGELFF.

This chain links TRBV6-5 with TRBJ2-7, with D unclear. This CDR3 spans 15 amino acids. Germline assignment: CDR1 MNHEY and CDR2 SVGAGI. Trimming took 0 bases from V and 3 from J, leaving 12 bases between them. The CDR3: CASSYSRGLNYEQYF. CDR3 bases: TGTGCCAGCAGTTACTCGAGAGGCCTTAACTACGAGCAGTACTTC.

The genes are TRBV6-1 and TRBJ2-2, with D possibly being TRBD1 or TRBD2 (5 bases each). CDR3 length: 15 amino acids. V lost 2 bases and J 7 bases, leaving 14 bases between the germline ends. Germline V gene data show CDR1 as MNHNS and CDR2 as SASEGT. CDR3 bases: TGTGCCAGCAGTGAAACCATGGGACGTAACGGGGAGCTGTTTTTT. This encodes CASSETMGRNGELFF.

The rearrangement joins TRBV6-6 to TRBJ1-1, with D perhaps TRBD1 (5 bases). Trimming took off 5 bases at V and 0 bases at J, with 10 bases between the two ends. CDR1 MNHNY and CDR2 SVGAGI come from the germline V gene (reference sequence). The CDR3 is 14 residues long. CDR3: CASSRTSVNTEAFF. CDR3 sequence (DNA): TGTGCCAGCAGTCGGACATCGGTGAACACTGAAGCTTTCTTT.

The rearrangement joins TRBV6-1 to TRBJ2-7, with 10 bases matching TRBD1. V shed 7 bases, J shed 3 bases, and the junction held 3 bases outside the gene matches. The CDR3 contains 13 residues. Germline CDR1 is MNHNS and CDR2 is SASEGT. The CDR3 here is CASTRTGGYEQYF. CDR3 bases: TGTGCCAGCACTCGGACAGGGGGCTACGAGCAGTACTTC.

To note about this clone: The same CDR3 arises from other DNA sequences in this sample as well. The chain carries TRBV20-1 and TRBJ1-1; D call uncertain. V dropped 6 bases and J dropped 5 bases, with 7 bases sitting between them. The CDR3 contains 10 residues. Germline V lookup: CDR1 DFQATT, CDR2 SNEGSKA (reference sequence). CDR3 region: CSAGRTEAFF. The CDR3 bases are TGCAGTGCAGGTCGGACTGAAGCTTTCTTT.

The genes are TRBV28 and TRBJ1-2, with a possible D match to TRBD1 (5 bases). Germline assignment: CDR1 MDHEN and CDR2 SYDVKM. This CDR3 is built from 15 residues. V was pared by 4 bases and J by 1 base, with 13 bases between. CDR3 sequence reads: CASSSSEGDNYGYTF. The CDR3 region has the DNA TGTGCCAGCAGTTCCTCCGAAGGGGATAACTATGGCTACACCTTC.

On this clone itself: The sample holds other DNA sequences that translate to the same CDR3. The rearrangement links TRBV5-1 to TRBJ2-5; 7 bases are shared with TRBD1. V lost 1 base to trimming and J lost 5 bases; unmatched junction nucleotides: 5. Germline lookup yields CDR1 SGHRS and CDR2 YFSETQ. This CDR3 is 14 amino acids long. DNA of the CDR3: TGCGCCAGCAGCTTGTTAGGGGGCCAGGAGACCCAGTACTTC. Translated, it gives CASSLLGGQETQYF. Combining the CDR3 with reference TRBV5-1 and TRBJ2-5 gives the whole variable domain KAGVTQTPRYLIKTRGQQVTLSCSPISGHRSVSWYQQTPGQGLQFLFEYFSETQRNKGNFPGRFSGRQFSNSRSEMNVSTLELGDSALYLCASSLLGGQETQYFGPGTRLLVL.

The V gene is TRBV5-1, the J gene TRBJ1-3, with D hard to call. V was pared by 4 bases and J by 1 base, with 15 bases between. The germline CDR1 and CDR2 sequences are SGHRS and YFSETQ. The CDR3 runs to 16 residues. The CDR3 DNA reads as TGCGCCAGCAGCACCGGACTGCCCTCGTCTGGAAACACCATATATTTT. This sequence encodes CASSTGLPSSGNTIYF. Supplemented by reference TRBV5-1 and TRBJ1-3, the full variable domain reads KAGVTQTPRYLIKTRGQQVTLSCSPISGHRSVSWYQQTPGQGLQFLFEYFSETQRNKGNFPGRFSGRQFSNSRSEMNVSTLELGDSALYLCASSTGLPSSGNTIYFGEGSWLTVV.

The DNA of the CDR3 is TGTGCCAGCAGGGGACAGGGGGACACCGGGGAGCTGTTTTTT. Its translation: CASRGQGDTGELFF. The chain joins TRBV5-6 to TRBJ2-2; 11 bases line up with TRBD1. V trimming: 5 bases; J trimming: 3 bases; junction bases outside the gene matches: 0. This CDR3 spans 14 amino acids. CDR1 is SGHDT and CDR2 is YYEEEE in the germline V gene.

This sequence joins TRBV5-1 and TRBJ2-7; D may be TRBD2 (6 bases). Germline assignment: CDR1 SGHRS and CDR2 YFSETQ. Deletions cut 0 bases from V and 2 bases from J, with 9 bases between. This CDR3 comprises 14 residues. CDR3 DNA: TGCGCCAGCAGCTTGGAGGTAGCGGCCTACGAGCAGTACTTC. Its protein product is CASSLEVAAYEQYF.

The chain employs TRBV12-5 and TRBJ1-2; D gene uncertain. The CDR3 loop spans 14 amino acids. With 1 base removed from V and 2 bases from J, the gap between germline ends came to 8 bases. Germline CDR1 is LGHNT and CDR2 is FRNRAP. CDR3 bases: TGTGCTAGTGGTTTGGGGGGATTGAACTATGGCTACACCTTC. Residues: CASGLGGLNYGYTF.

V gene TRBV25-1 combines with J gene TRBJ1-4; 8 positions match TRBD1. V trimming: 2 bases; J trimming: 7 bases; junction bases outside the gene matches: 3. The CDR3 totals 14 residues. Per germline, CDR1 MGHDK and CDR2 SYGVNS. The CDR3 bases are TGTGCCAGCAGTGAACCAGGGGGCTTTGAAAAACTGTTTTTT. Amino acid sequence: CASSEPGGFEKLFF. The full variable domain, its missing parts supplied by reference TRBV25-1 and TRBJ1-4, is EADIYQTPRYLVIGTGKKITLECSQTMGHDKMYWYQQDPGMELHLIHYSYGVNSTEKGDLSSESTVSRIRTEHFPLTLESARPSHTSQYLCASSEPGGFEKLFFGSGTQLSVL.

The chain combines TRBV28 with TRBJ2-1, with 10 bases identical to TRBD1. The CDR3 length is 14 residues. Germline lookup yields CDR1 MDHEN and CDR2 SYDVKM. V shed 7 bases, J shed 2 bases, and the junction held 2 bases outside the gene matches. CDR3 amino acids: CASMTGGAYNEQFF. In DNA form, the CDR3 reads TGTGCCAGCATGACAGGGGGCGCCTACAATGAGCAGTTCTTC.

The table lists this clone with a count of one. The chain joins TRBV7-6 to TRBJ2-2; D is perhaps TRBD1 or TRBD2 (5 bases each). The CDR3 spans 16 residues. Germline-derived CDR1 and CDR2 are SGHVS and FNYEAQ. V was shortened by 2 bases and J by 0 bases, with 10 bases between the two germline ends. In nucleotides, the CDR3 is TGTGCCAGCAGCTTATTCGGGGACGCGAACACCGGGGAGCTGTTTTTT. It codes for CASSLFGDANTGELFF.

This sequence joins TRBV5-1 and TRBJ2-1; D is undetermined. CDR3 length equals 15 residues. The V end lost 3 bases, the J end lost 3 bases, and 13 bases lay between the germline ends. Looked up from germline, CDR1 is SGHRS and CDR2 is YFSETQ. The CDR3 DNA reads as TGCGCCAGCAGCTCCCAGGTTCTAAACTACAATGAGCAGTTCTTC. Amino acids: CASSSQVLNYNEQFF.

The chain employs TRBV28 and TRBJ1-1; D ambiguous. Trimming took 7 bases from V and 6 from J, leaving 9 bases between them. This CDR3 spans 11 amino acids. The germline CDR1 and CDR2 sequences are MDHEN and SYDVKM. CDR3 coding DNA: TGTGCCAGCACCATGATGGCTGAAGCTTTCTTT. It translates to CASTMMAEAFF.

The chain employs TRBV7-9 and TRBJ1-3; D may be TRBD1 (6 bases). Germline lookup yields CDR1 SEHNR and CDR2 FQNEAQ (reference sequence). V shed 5 bases and J shed 0 bases, with 14 bases lying between them. The CDR3 length is 16 residues. For the CDR3, the DNA is TGTGCCAGCAGCCTAAGGGGGACCCTCTCTGGAAACACCATATATTTT. It specifies CASSLRGTLSGNTIYF.